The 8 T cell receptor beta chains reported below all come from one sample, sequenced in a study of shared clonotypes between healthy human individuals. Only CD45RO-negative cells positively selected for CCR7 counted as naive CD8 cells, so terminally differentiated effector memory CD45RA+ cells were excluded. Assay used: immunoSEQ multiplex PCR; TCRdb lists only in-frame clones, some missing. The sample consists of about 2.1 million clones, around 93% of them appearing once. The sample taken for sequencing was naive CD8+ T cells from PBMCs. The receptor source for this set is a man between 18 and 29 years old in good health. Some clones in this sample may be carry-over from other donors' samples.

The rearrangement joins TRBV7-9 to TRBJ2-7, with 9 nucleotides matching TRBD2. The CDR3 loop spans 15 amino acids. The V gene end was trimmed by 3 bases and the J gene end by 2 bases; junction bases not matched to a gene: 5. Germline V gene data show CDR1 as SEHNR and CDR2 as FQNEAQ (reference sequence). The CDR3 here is CASSFASGETYEQYF. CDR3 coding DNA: TGTGCCAGCAGCTTTGCTAGCGGGGAAACCTACGAGCAGTACTTC.

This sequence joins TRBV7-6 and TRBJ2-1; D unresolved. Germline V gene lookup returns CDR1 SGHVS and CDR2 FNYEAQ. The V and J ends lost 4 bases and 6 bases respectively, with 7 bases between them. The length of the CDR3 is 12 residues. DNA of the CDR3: TGTGCCAGCAGCTACGGACGCAATGAGCAGTTCTTC. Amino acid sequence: CASSYGRNEQFF.

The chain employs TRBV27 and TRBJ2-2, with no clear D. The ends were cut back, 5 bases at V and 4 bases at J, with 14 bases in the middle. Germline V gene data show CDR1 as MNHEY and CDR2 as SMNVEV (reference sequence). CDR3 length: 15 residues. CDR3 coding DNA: TGTGCCAGCAGTGATCCCTTACAGACCACCGGGGAGCTGTTTTTT. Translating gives CASSDPLQTTGELFF.

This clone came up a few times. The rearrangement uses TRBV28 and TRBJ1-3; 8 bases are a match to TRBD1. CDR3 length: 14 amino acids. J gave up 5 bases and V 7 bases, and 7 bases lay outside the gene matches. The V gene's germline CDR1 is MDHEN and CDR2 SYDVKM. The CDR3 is CASNPTGERNTIYF. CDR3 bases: TGTGCCAGCAATCCGACAGGGGAGAGAAACACCATATATTTT.

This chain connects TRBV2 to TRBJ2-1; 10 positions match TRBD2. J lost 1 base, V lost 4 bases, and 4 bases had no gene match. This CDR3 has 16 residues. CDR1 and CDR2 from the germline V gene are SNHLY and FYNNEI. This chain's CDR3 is CASSASGRASYNEQFF. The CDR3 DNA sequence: TGTGCCAGCAGTGCGAGCGGGAGGGCTTCCTACAATGAGCAGTTCTTC. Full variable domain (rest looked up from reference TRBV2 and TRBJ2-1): EPEVTQTPSHQVTQMGQEVILRCVPISNHLYFYWYRQILGQKVEFLVSFYNNEISEKSEIFDDQFSVERPDGSNFTLKIRSTKLEDSAMYFCASSASGRASYNEQFFGPGTRLTVL.

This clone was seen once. The CDR3 loop reads CASSETSGITDTQYF. The CDR3 bases are TGTGCCAGCAGTGAAACTAGCGGGATCACAGATACGCAGTATTTT. This rearrangement joins TRBV2 to TRBJ2-3; 10 bases are shared with TRBD2. The trim removed 2 bases at V and 2 bases at J, leaving 1 base unmatched. This CDR3 is 15 amino acids long. CDR1 SNHLY and CDR2 FYNNEI come from the germline V gene.

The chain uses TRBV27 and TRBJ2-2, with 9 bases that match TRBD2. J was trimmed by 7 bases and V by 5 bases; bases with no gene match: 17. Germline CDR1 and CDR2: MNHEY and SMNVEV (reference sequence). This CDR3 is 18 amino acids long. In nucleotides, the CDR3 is TGTGCCAGCAGTACCAGGCTGGGAAGCGGGAGGCCGGGCGGGGAGCTGTTTTTT. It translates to CASSTRLGSGRPGGELFF.

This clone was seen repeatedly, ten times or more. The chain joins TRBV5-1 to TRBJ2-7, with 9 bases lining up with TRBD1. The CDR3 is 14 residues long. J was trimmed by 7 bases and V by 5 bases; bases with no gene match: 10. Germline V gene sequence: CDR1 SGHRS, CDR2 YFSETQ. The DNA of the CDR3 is TGCGCCAGCAGGTGGGGGACAGGGCGTGAGGAGCAGTACTTC. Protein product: CASRWGTGREEQYF.